This T cell receptor (beta chain) came from a study of blood T cells in healthy people across ages. Findings and caveats of the study: A strong correlation between TCR beta diversity and naive T cell percentage was seen.

Remarks on this clonotype: What it recognizes is unknown.

For the second PCR, which ran for about 6 to 11 cycles, a sample-barcoded 5' primer and a J-beta primer mix were used. TCRdb called the 5' RACE reads again in MiXCR, with one record for every CDR3 protein. The sample has approximately 800,000 distinct CDR3 sequences, less than 70% seen once. Sequencing input: blood. The receptor comes from a man older than 75 in good health.

CDR3 in DNA: TGCAGTGCTAGAGCCCCTCCCGGGACTAGCGCCGAACAAGAGACCCAGTACTTC. It encodes CSARAPPGTSAEQETQYF. The gene calls are TRBV20-1 and TRBJ2-5; 10 nucleotides match TRBD2. With 1 base clipped from V and 2 bases from J, the junction kept 13 bases outside the gene matches. The CDR3 consists of 18 residues. Germline lookup yields CDR1 DFQATT and CDR2 SNEGSKA (reference sequence).